The rows below give T cell receptor beta chains drawn from one sample of a study of blood T cell repertoires in COVID-19. Produced via immunoSEQ multiplex PCR; TCRdb's table is partial and in-frame only. Of roughly 33,000 clones in the sample, roughly nine tenths were seen once. The specimen sequenced was peripheral blood. The receptor set was obtained from a human donor in a cohort sampled during active COVID-19. The CDR3 runs from the conserved cysteine through the conserved F or W. A D gene is named only where the DNA matches it firmly. Clone size, where shown, is once, few, many, or a class for clones that have expanded.

CDR3 protein: CASSLQNSRDRVTDTQYF; CDR3 DNA: TGCGCCAGCAGTTTGCAGAATTCCCGGGACAGGGTCACAGATACGCAGTATTTT; V gene: TRBV5-1; D gene: TRBD1; clone size: NA; J gene: TRBJ2-3
CDR3 protein: CASSQGLAGEWGTGELFF; CDR3 DNA: TGTGCCAGCAGTCAGGGACTAGCGGGAGAGTGGGGGACCGGGGAGCTGTTTTTT; V gene: TRBV6-6; D gene: TRBD2; clone size: NA; J gene: TRBJ2-2
CDR3 protein: CASSLGSGSSYEQYF; CDR3 DNA: TGTGCCAGCAGCTTAGGCAGCGGGAGTAGTTACGAGCAGTACTTC; V gene: TRBV11-2; D gene: TRBD2; clone size: NA; J gene: TRBJ2-7
CDR3 protein: CSDRLGPNEQFF; CDR3 DNA: TGCAGCGACCGACTAGGCCCGAATGAGCAGTTCTTC; V gene: TRBV29-1; D gene: NA; clone size: NA; J gene: TRBJ2-1
CDR3 protein: CARSPGQVYLVDIQYF; CDR3 DNA: TGTGCCAGAAGCCCGGGACAGGTTTATCTTGTCGACATTCAGTACTTC; V gene: TRBV5-3; D gene: TRBD1; clone size: NA; J gene: TRBJ2-4
CDR3 protein: CASSQDGNSGANVLTF; CDR3 DNA: TGTGCCAGCAGCCAAGATGGCAACTCTGGGGCCAACGTCCTGACTTTC; V gene: TRBV4-2; D gene: NA; clone size: NA; J gene: TRBJ2-6
CDR3 protein: CASSLLTSGNSYEQYF; CDR3 DNA: TGTGCCAGCAGTCTCCTGACTAGCGGGAACTCCTACGAGCAGTACTTC; V gene: TRBV28; D gene: TRBD2; clone size: NA; J gene: TRBJ2-7
CDR3 protein: CASAQGSNQPQHF; CDR3 DNA: TGTGCCAGCGCACAGGGAAGCAATCAGCCCCAGCATTTT; V gene: TRBV7-2; D gene: NA; clone size: NA; J gene: TRBJ1-5
CDR3 protein: CASSYSTAQYF; CDR3 DNA: TGTGCCAGCAGTTACTCCACTGCCCAGTACTTC; V gene: TRBV12-3/TRBV12-4; D gene: NA; clone size: NA; J gene: TRBJ2-5
CDR3 protein: CASSSGTSGYYNEQFF; CDR3 DNA: TGTGCCAGCAGCTCCGGGACTAGCGGGTACTACAATGAGCAGTTCTTC; V gene: TRBV7-3; D gene: TRBD2; clone size: NA; J gene: TRBJ2-1
CDR3 protein: CASSPWTSGTRPFF; CDR3 DNA: TGTGCCAGCAGCCCCTGGACTAGCGGGACGAGACCGTTCTTC; V gene: TRBV5-5; D gene: TRBD2; clone size: NA; J gene: TRBJ2-1
CDR3 protein: CASSLSQGVNEQFF; CDR3 DNA: TGCGCCAGCAGTCTCAGCCAGGGGGTTAATGAGCAGTTCTTC; V gene: TRBV5-1; D gene: TRBD1; clone size: NA; J gene: TRBJ2-1
CDR3 protein: CASSPRVPPNTGELFF; CDR3 DNA: TGTGCCAGCAGCCCCAGGGTACCTCCGAACACCGGGGAGCTGTTTTTT; V gene: TRBV3-1/TRBV3-2; D gene: NA; clone size: NA; J gene: TRBJ2-2
CDR3 protein: CASSLFGGDIQYF; CDR3 DNA: TGTGCCAGCAGCTTGTTCGGCGGAGACATTCAGTACTTC; V gene: TRBV5-4; D gene: NA; clone size: NA; J gene: TRBJ2-4
CDR3 protein: CASSRLQGNKNIQYF; CDR3 DNA: TGTGCCAGCAGCCGCCTACAGGGCAACAAAAACATTCAGTACTTC; V gene: TRBV14; D gene: NA; clone size: NA; J gene: TRBJ2-4
CDR3 protein: CASSVGIYGSRETQYF; CDR3 DNA: TGTGCCAGCAGCGTAGGTATATACGGGAGTCGAGAGACCCAGTACTTC; V gene: TRBV9; D gene: NA; clone size: NA; J gene: TRBJ2-5
CDR3 protein: CASSLEGPGISEQYF; CDR3 DNA: TGCGCCAGCAGCTTGGAAGGACCGGGGATAAGCGAGCAGTACTTC; V gene: TRBV5-1; D gene: NA; clone size: NA; J gene: TRBJ2-7
CDR3 protein: CASSSGHKNTEAFF; CDR3 DNA: TGCGCCAGCAGCTCGGGACATAAGAACACTGAAGCTTTCTTT; V gene: TRBV5-1; D gene: NA; clone size: NA; J gene: TRBJ1-1
CDR3 protein: CASSSYQTGREKLFF; CDR3 DNA: TGTGCCAGCAGCTCCTACCAGACAGGCCGAGAAAAACTGTTTTTT; V gene: TRBV6-2/TRBV6-3; D gene: NA; clone size: NA; J gene: TRBJ1-4
CDR3 protein: CASSPEVSSYNEQFF; CDR3 DNA: TGTGCCAGCTCACCAGAGGTTAGCTCCTACAATGAGCAGTTCTTC; V gene: TRBV18; D gene: NA; clone size: once; J gene: TRBJ2-1
CDR3 protein: CAWTLGGIQPQHF; CDR3 DNA: TGTGCCTGGACTTTGGGGGGAATTCAGCCCCAGCATTTT; V gene: TRBV30; D gene: NA; clone size: NA; J gene: TRBJ1-5
CDR3 protein: CASSQDSGNPTYEQYF; CDR3 DNA: TGCGCCAGCAGCCAAGATTCGGGAAACCCCACCTACGAGCAGTACTTC; V gene: TRBV4-1; D gene: NA; clone size: NA; J gene: TRBJ2-7
CDR3 protein: CASSLGRLNQPQHF; CDR3 DNA: TGTGCCAGCAGCCTTGGTCGACTGAATCAGCCCCAGCATTTT; V gene: TRBV7-2; D gene: NA; clone size: NA; J gene: TRBJ1-5
CDR3 protein: CASSEWAGTGELFF; CDR3 DNA: TGTGCCAGCAGTGAGTGGGCGGGCACCGGGGAGCTGTTTTTT; V gene: TRBV6-1; D gene: NA; clone size: NA; J gene: TRBJ2-2
CDR3 protein: CASSPYGRASHGELFF; CDR3 DNA: TGTGCCAGCAGCCCTTACGGGAGGGCCTCTCACGGGGAGCTGTTTTTT; V gene: TRBV7-9; D gene: TRBD2; clone size: NA; J gene: TRBJ2-2
CDR3 protein: CASSPPEGDEQFF; CDR3 DNA: TGTGCCAGCTCACCACCCGAGGGCGATGAGCAGTTCTTC; V gene: TRBV18; D gene: NA; clone size: NA; J gene: TRBJ2-1